This T cell receptor (beta chain) was identified in a study of cytomegalovirus exposure and HLA in healthy donors. This table comes from immunoSEQ multiplex PCR, and its TCRdb copy is limited to in-frame clones, with some not included. The sample contains 130,000 or so clones, 85% to 90% of which appear only once. Worth noting for this clone: Its specificity is unknown.

Findings of the study overall: In the 90 to 150 validation repertoires, 85% to 95% of cluster scores exceeded 0, per a later analysis. In vitro work confirmed that a few CMV-associated chains recognize CMV antigens.

The TCR was taken from a woman aged 18-29 years in good health and CMV-seropositive. Material for sequencing was PBMCs.

CDR3: CASSLYRGSQPQHF. As DNA, the CDR3 is TGTGCCAGCAGTTTGTACAGGGGGAGTCAGCCCCAGCATTTT. The genes are TRBV28 and TRBJ1-5; 8 positions agree with TRBD1. Germline assignment: CDR1 MDHEN and CDR2 SYDVKM. V lost 3 bases to trimming and J lost 6 bases; unmatched junction nucleotides: 4. The CDR3 is 14 amino acids.